This T cell receptor beta chain was recorded in a study of blood T cell repertoires in COVID-19. Overall study: The study drew acute and convalescent COVID-19 samples from the United States, Italy and Spain. The analysed material was cDNA or gDNA that came from T cells, B-cell-depleted T cells, or PBMCs.

This CDR3 region has 15 residues. V lost 5 bases to trimming and J lost 4 bases; unmatched junction nucleotides: 10. Germline-derived CDR1 and CDR2 are LNHDA and SQIVND (reference sequence). Original data processing: Amplification of reference gene primers was used by the study to estimate nucleated cell counts. Data came from immunoSEQ multiplex PCR; TCRdb stores just in-frame clones and leaves some out. That table is the source of V, J and clone size, and D and trimming were worked out from the DNA. The data contain around 130,000 clones, about 80% of them singletons. The source of this sequence is a middle-aged man with active or convalescent COVID-19. J is TRBJ2-5 and V is TRBV19; 7 bases map to TRBD2. Sequencing input: peripheral blood. CDR3 sequence (DNA): TGTGCCAGTAGTTTTAGGACTAGGAGGGGAGAGACCCAGTACTTC. This gives the protein CASSFRTRRGETQYF.